The 19 T cell receptor beta chains below come from one sample, sequenced in a study of T cell changes during pregnancy in multiple sclerosis. Repertoires were generated with immunoSEQ multiplex PCR, while TCRdb's copy carries only in-frame clones and drops some. The sample carries about 50,000 clones, 80% to 95% recorded once. Sequenced here: CD4+ T cells from peripheral blood mononuclear cells, sampled after pregnancy. The receptors originated from a female donor with multiple sclerosis, enrolled in a pregnancy study.

V and J are TRBV11-2 and TRBJ1-4, with D maybe TRBD1 (5 bases). V lost 5 bases and J 0 bases, leaving 13 bases between the germline ends. Germline values: CDR1 SGHAT, CDR2 FQNNGV. CDR3 size: 16 residues. The CDR3 sequence is CASSPRLGATNEKLFF. The CDR3, as DNA: TGTGCCAGCAGCCCGCGCTTAGGGGCAACTAATGAAAAACTGTTTTTT. Drawing the rest from reference TRBV11-2 and TRBJ1-4, the complete variable domain is EAGVAQSPRYKIIEKRQSVAFWCNPISGHATLYWYQQILGQGPKLLIQFQNNGVVDDSQLPKDRFSAERLKGVDSTLKIQPAKLEDSAVYLCASSPRLGATNEKLFFGSGTQLSVL.

A single count supports this clone. CDR3 protein: CASSYQGAPLYGYTF. The CDR3 nucleotides read TGTGCCAGCAGTTACCAGGGGGCCCCCCTCTATGGCTACACCTTC. The gene calls are TRBV6-6 and TRBJ1-2; 8 bases are shared with TRBD1. Looked up from germline, CDR1 is MNHNY and CDR2 is SVGAGI (reference sequence). The CDR3 spans 15 residues. Trimming at V came to 2 bases and at J to 4 bases, leaving 6 bases not matched to a gene.

The chain combines TRBV5-1 with TRBJ2-1, with 7 bases that match TRBD1. The CDR3 has 15 amino acids. V was pared by 3 bases and J by 1 base, with 4 bases of the junction left unmatched. Per germline, CDR1 SGHRS and CDR2 YFSETQ. The CDR3 nucleotides are TGCGCCAGCAGCTCGACGACAGGGTCCTACAATGAGCAGTTCTTC. Protein product: CASSSTTGSYNEQFF.

V is TRBV11-2 and J is TRBJ1-2; tentative D call: TRBD1 (5 bases). The CDR3 contains 13 residues. Germline CDR1 is SGHAT and CDR2 is FQNNGV. V was trimmed by 1 base and J by 8 bases, leaving 11 bases between them. The CDR3 reads CASSLVQGRGYTF. The DNA for the CDR3 is TGTGCCAGCAGCTTAGTTCAGGGCAGGGGCTACACCTTC.

This chain links TRBV19 with TRBJ1-5; tentative D call: TRBD1 (5 bases). CDR3 length: 14 amino acids. CDR1 LNHDA and CDR2 SQIVND come from the germline V gene (reference sequence). V lost 7 bases and J 7 bases, leaving 17 bases between the germline ends. This chain's CDR3 is CASTRQGGMQPQHF. CDR3 bases: TGTGCCAGTACCCGCCAGGGAGGCATGCAGCCCCAGCATTTT.

J is TRBJ1-3 and V is TRBV4-1; TRBD1 is a possible D gene (5 bases). Germline V gene lookup returns CDR1 MGHRA and CDR2 YSYEKL. The CDR3 consists of 18 residues. V gave up 0 bases and J gave up 0 bases, with 15 bases separating them. For the CDR3, the DNA is TGCGCCAGCAGCCAAGATCTAATCTACAGGAGCTCTGGAAACACCATATATTTT. Residues: CASSQDLIYRSSGNTIYF.

This sequence joins TRBV18 and TRBJ1-4, with 11 bases fitting TRBD1. Germline lookup yields CDR1 KGHSH and CDR2 LQKENI. V lost 3 bases to trimming and J lost 12 bases; unmatched junction nucleotides: 9. The CDR3 totals 15 residues. The CDR3 sequence: CASSPDRTGGQQLFF. CDR3 sequence (DNA): TGTGCCAGCTCACCTGACCGGACAGGGGGCCAGCAACTGTTTTTT.

The V gene is TRBV4-2, the J gene TRBJ2-7, with 7 bases fitting TRBD1. The better agreement between TRBJ2-1 and the DNA end casts doubt on the J call. The CDR3 extends over 16 amino acids. The germline V gene has CDR1 LGHNA and CDR2 YNFKEQ. CDR3 in amino acids: CASSQGGGQASSGQFF. DNA for the CDR3: TGTGCCAGCAGCCAAGGAGGAGGACAGGCGAGTAGTGGGCAGTTCTTC.

Points on this clone: The DNA is omitted, as the CDR3 cannot be located on it reliably, and the CDR3 follows TCRdb's listing. This chain links TRBV2 with TRBJ2-5; the D call of TRBD1 is as the table states it, not checked on the DNA. In germline, CDR1 is SNHLY, CDR2 FYNNEI. 18 amino acids form the CDR3, both terminal residues included. The CDR3 sequence is CASSELRFGTGVSETQYF.

The chain uses TRBV6-1 and TRBJ2-7; 9 positions agree with TRBD1. Per germline, CDR1 MNHNS and CDR2 SASEGT. The V and J ends lost 5 bases and 6 bases, in that order; junction bases with no gene match: 5. The CDR3 extends over 13 amino acids. For the CDR3, the DNA is TGTGCCAGCAGTCCGGGACAGGGAGGCGAGCAGTACTTC. Protein product: CASSPGQGGEQYF.

The rearrangement links TRBV6-6 to TRBJ2-1; D not certain. This CDR3 is 14 amino acids long. Germline V gene sequence: CDR1 MNHNY, CDR2 SVGAGI (reference sequence). Trimming removed 0 bases at V and 7 bases at J, with 10 bases between. Here the CDR3 DNA reads TGTGCCAGCAGTTACTCGGCCCTCAGGAATGAGCAGTTCTTC. This translates into CASSYSALRNEQFF.

This sequence joins TRBV4-1 and TRBJ1-1; tentatively, D is TRBD1 (6 bases). Germline CDR1 is MGHRA and CDR2 is YSYEKL. The CDR3 sequence is 15 residues long. Deletions cut 4 bases from V and 2 bases from J, with 14 bases between. CDR3: CASSPTRQVNTEAFF. For the CDR3, the DNA is TGCGCCAGCAGCCCAACTCGACAGGTAAACACTGAAGCTTTCTTT.

V usage is TRBV19 and J usage is TRBJ1-5, with D unresolved. V was pared by 7 bases and J by 2 bases, with 15 bases between. The CDR3 has 15 residues. CDR1 is LNHDA, CDR2 SQIVND, per germline (reference sequence). CDR3 DNA sequence: TGTGCCAGTATCCCGTCGGAGATGCGCAATCAGCCCCAGCATTTT. This gives the protein CASIPSEMRNQPQHF.

The rearrangement joins TRBV4-1 to TRBJ2-1, with 7 bases lining up with TRBD2. The CDR3 sequence is 16 residues long. Trimming at V came to 1 base and at J to 8 bases, leaving 11 bases not matched to a gene. Germline V gene lookup returns CDR1 MGHRA and CDR2 YSYEKL. CDR3 loop: CASSQGGGKALYEQFF. The CDR3 bases are TGCGCCAGCAGCCAAGGGGGGGGTAAGGCTTTGTATGAGCAGTTCTTC.

The V and J genes are TRBV4-1 and TRBJ2-3; 10 nucleotides line up with TRBD2. V trimming: 3 bases; J trimming: 2 bases; junction bases outside the gene matches: 5. CDR1 and CDR2 (germline): MGHRA, YSYEKL. The CDR3 is 16 residues long. The chain's CDR3 is CASSHAGTSATDTQYF. CDR3 bases: TGCGCCAGCAGCCATGCCGGGACTAGCGCCACAGATACGCAGTATTTT.

This sequence joins TRBV6-1 and TRBJ2-3; 9 nucleotides agree with TRBD1. CDR1 and CDR2 from the germline V gene are MNHNS and SASEGT. The V and J ends lost 8 bases and 4 bases, in that order; junction bases with no gene match: 7. CDR3 length: 14 residues. DNA of the CDR3: TGTGCCAGCGCCGGGACAGGGATCTCAGATACGCAGTATTTT. Translation gives CASAGTGISDTQYF.

V is TRBV2 and J is TRBJ1-3; 9 bases fit TRBD1. With V trimmed by 6 bases and J by 2 bases, 2 bases remained unmatched. This CDR3 has 14 amino acids. CDR1 and CDR2 from the germline V gene are SNHLY and FYNNEI. Here the CDR3 reads CASSRTGAGNTIYF. The CDR3 DNA sequence: TGTGCCAGCAGCCGGACAGGGGCTGGAAACACCATATATTTT.

This chain joins TRBV5-1 and TRBJ2-5, with TRBD2 matching over 7 bases. The CDR3 covers 14 residues. The germline V gene has CDR1 SGHRS and CDR2 YFSETQ. J was trimmed by 5 bases and V by 0 bases; bases with no gene match: 4. In DNA, the CDR3 is TGCGCCAGCAGCTTGGGCGGGAGTCGGGAGACCCAGTACTTC. Residues: CASSLGGSRETQYF. Using reference TRBV5-1 and TRBJ2-5 for the parts outside the CDR3, the full variable domain is KAGVTQTPRYLIKTRGQQVTLSCSPISGHRSVSWYQQTPGQGLQFLFEYFSETQRNKGNFPGRFSGRQFSNSRSEMNVSTLELGDSALYLCASSLGGSRETQYFGPGTRLLVL.

This chain joins TRBV27 and TRBJ2-1, with 7 bases matching TRBD1. The CDR3 covers 14 residues. Germline CDR1 and CDR2: MNHEY and SMNVEV (reference sequence). With V trimmed by 6 bases and J by 0 bases, 2 bases remained unmatched. The CDR3 loop reads CASSRGSSYNEQFF. The CDR3 DNA follows: TGTGCCAGCAGCAGGGGGAGCTCCTACAATGAGCAGTTCTTC.